This note documents a single TCR beta chain sequence. The CDR3 runs 13 residues. The V and J ends lost 3 bases and 4 bases, in that order; junction bases with no gene match: 1. The germline V gene has CDR1 SGHAT and CDR2 FQNNGV. In the authors' workflow: Reference gene primer amplification gave nucleated cell count estimates. Method: immunoSEQ multiplex PCR; TCRdb's copy keeps in-frame clones and lacks some. V and J calls and clone size follow that table, whereas D and trimming were derived from the DNA. This sample has about 300,000 clones, with about 88% found just once. This sample was included in a study of blood T cell repertoires in COVID-19. Looking at the study overall: In each case, the material was cDNA or gDNA derived from T cells, B-cell-depleted T cells, or PBMCs.

Followed over time, Seattle patients had been enrolled while infection was active. The chain is built from TRBV11-2 and TRBJ2-5, with TRBD2 matching over 8 bases. The sequence derives from a human donor with COVID-19, enrolled during active disease. The donor label of this sample is uncertain. The sequenced sample was peripheral blood. The CDR3 sequence is CASSFGGVETQYF. The CDR3 region has the DNA TGTGCCAGCAGCTTCGGGGGGGTAGAGACCCAGTACTTC.